The sequence of this TCR beta chain was determined in a study of blood T cell repertoires in COVID-19 (dated by TCRdb to 2019 to 2021). In terms of the full investigation: Collaborator samples came from the United States, Italy and Spain and covered acute and convalescent phases of COVID-19. The prospective study material was composed of cDNA or gDNA derived from T cells, B-cell-depleted T cells, or PBMCs. Deeply sampled blood TCRbeta repertoires from subjects exposed to, actively infected with, or recovered from COVID-19 were included in the dataset. The repertoires were made available in a free public database intended to serve as a resource for research on the immune response to SARS-CoV-2. The samples were drawn from the first 160 participants of the ongoing ImmuneRACE study and from 950 to 1,500 subjects provided by 6 global collaborators. Sample metadata almost always included a de-identified subject ID, COVID-19 status, age in years and sex. Where HLA class I and class II types were available, the types were taken from metadata supplied by the sample provider, not from assay-based typing.

Comment on this clone: Its recognized antigen is unknown. The input lacks base qualities; no much larger clone sits a single base away.

The immunoSEQ Assay, a bias-controlled multiplex PCR, was used to amplify TCRbeta CDR3 regions from genomic DNA. On the authors' methods: Nucleated cell counts per sample were estimated from amplification of reference gene primers within the assay. To quantify the absolute abundance of each unique TCRbeta CDR3 rearrangement, sequence reads were collapsed and filtered. Productive Simpson clonality was computed per sample as the square root of Simpson's diversity index over productive rearrangements. TCRdb took over this immuneACCESS table, retaining in-frame rearrangements with V and J assigned. Such tables are incomplete; in checked studies, under half of the missing clones stem from an unresolved V gene, and the remainder is unexplained. That table gives V, J and clone size, and the DNA gave D and trimming. This sample lists 300,000 or so clones; around 82% were detected once. Around 1.2% of the sample belongs to the ten largest clones.

Whole blood was collected in K2EDTA tubes by collaborating institutions according to the institutions' own protocols. For TCRbeta analysis, collaborator samples were shipped as frozen whole blood, as isolated PBMCs, or as DNA extracted from either sample type. CDR3 length: 15 amino acids, cysteine to phenylalanine. Just CDR3 DNA is preserved here, 45 bases in frame from base 1. The junction shows trimming of 1 base on V and 4 bases on J, plus 10 bases between the germline ends. Reading the germline V gene gives CDR1 SGHVS and CDR2 FNYEAQ. Overall study outcomes, separate from this receptor: The amount of clinical and demographic metadata varied by source and participant and was provided uncurated.

The source material was peripheral blood. Rearrangement joined TRBV7-6 to TRBJ2-2; TRBD2 is possibly the D segment (5 matching bases). The TCR sequence derives from a woman between 45 and 65 years old with acute or convalescent COVID-19. The sequenced DNA: TGTGCCAGCAGCTTAGTTCGGGGTCCCACCGGGGAGCTGTTTTTT. Translated, it reads CASSLVRGPTGELFF.